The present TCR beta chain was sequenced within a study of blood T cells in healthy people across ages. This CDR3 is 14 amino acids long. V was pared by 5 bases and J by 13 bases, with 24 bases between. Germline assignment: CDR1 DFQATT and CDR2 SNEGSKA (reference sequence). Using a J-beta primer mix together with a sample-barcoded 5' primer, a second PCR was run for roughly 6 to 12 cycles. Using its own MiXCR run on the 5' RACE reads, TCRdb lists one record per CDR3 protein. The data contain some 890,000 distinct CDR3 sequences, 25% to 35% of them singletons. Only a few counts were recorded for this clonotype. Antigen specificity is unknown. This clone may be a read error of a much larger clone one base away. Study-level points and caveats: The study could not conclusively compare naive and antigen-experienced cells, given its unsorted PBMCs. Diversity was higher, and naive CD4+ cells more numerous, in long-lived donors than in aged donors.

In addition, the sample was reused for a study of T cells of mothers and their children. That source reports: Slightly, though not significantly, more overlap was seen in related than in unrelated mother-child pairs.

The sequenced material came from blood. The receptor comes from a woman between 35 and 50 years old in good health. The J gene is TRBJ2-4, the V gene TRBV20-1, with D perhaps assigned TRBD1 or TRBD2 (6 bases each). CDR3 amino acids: CSAEEGGYYNEQYF. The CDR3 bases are TGCAGTGCTGAGGAGGGGGGATATTACAATGAGCAGTACTTC.